These 13 T cell receptor beta chains were all obtained from the same sample, sequenced in a study of tissue T cells after allogeneic stem cell transplantation. Measured with immunoSEQ multiplex PCR; TCRdb has only the in-frame clones, and not every one. The sample records several thousand clones, over 70% being singletons. The sequences come from skin, collected at autopsy. These receptors were obtained from an older male patient with steroid-refractory graft-versus-host disease after an allogeneic stem cell transplant. Some T cells may possibly be graft donor cells.

The chain recombines TRBV20-1 with TRBJ2-5, with D unresolved. The CDR3 runs to 11 residues. CDR1 is DFQATT and CDR2 is SNEGSKA in the germline V gene (reference sequence). V was trimmed by 2 bases and J by 5 bases, leaving 6 bases between them. CDR3 sequence (DNA): TGCAGTGCTAGACTTACGGAGACCCAGTACTTC. This codes for CSARLTETQYF.

The rearrangement joins TRBV2 to TRBJ2-5, with TRBD2 matching 14 bases. Trimming took 8 bases from V and 5 from J; bases not matched to a gene: 10. This CDR3 contains 16 residues. Germline V gene sequence: CDR1 SNHLY, CDR2 FYNNEI. CDR3 DNA sequence: TGTGCCAGCCGGACTAGCGGGGGGCCGGAACGGGAGACCCAGTACTTC. Protein sequence: CASRTSGGPERETQYF.

This clone turned up a few times. This sequence joins TRBV5-1 and TRBJ2-1, with 9 bases aligning to TRBD2. V dropped 4 bases and J dropped 3; count of bases not matched to a gene: 5. CDR1 is SGHRS and CDR2 is YFSETQ in the germline V gene. There are 15 residues in the CDR3. CDR3 sequence: CASSETSGLYNEQFF. As DNA, the CDR3 is TGCGCCAGCAGCGAGACTAGCGGTCTCTACAATGAGCAGTTCTTC.

The chain joins TRBV10-2 to TRBJ2-4, with 12 bases matching TRBD2. V was pared by 5 bases and J by 6 bases, with 8 bases of the junction left unmatched. This CDR3 region has 16 residues. Germline CDR1 reads WSHSY; CDR2 reads SAAADI. The CDR3 region has the DNA TGCGCCAGCAGTCCCTCTAGCGGGGGGGCCTTAAACATTCAGTACTTC. Its translation: CASSPSSGGALNIQYF.

The chain links TRBV4-2 to TRBJ2-7, with 7 positions matching TRBD2. Germline lookup yields CDR1 LGHNA and CDR2 YNFKEQ. The CDR3 is made up of 16 amino acids. After removal of 0 bases from V and 4 bases from J, the junction contained 9 bases not matched to a gene. CDR3 amino acids: CASSQEKAGTPYEQYF. DNA of the CDR3: TGTGCCAGCAGCCAAGAAAAAGCGGGGACTCCATACGAGCAGTACTTC.

In nucleotides, the CDR3 is TGTGCCAGCAGTTACCGTCCGGAGGGGTTGAACACTGAAGCTTTCTTT. Translation gives CASSYRPEGLNTEAFF. The genes are TRBV6-5 and TRBJ1-1, with D possibly TRBD1 on 5 matching bases. V lost 2 bases, J lost 0 bases, and 13 bases lay in between. CDR3 size: 16 residues. CDR1 and CDR2 (germline): MNHEY, SVGAGI.

The V call is TRBV14, the J call TRBJ2-1, with 9 bases fitting TRBD2. V shed 8 bases and J 0 bases; nucleotides not matched to a gene: 2. The germline gives CDR1 SGHDN, CDR2 FVKESK. This CDR3 is 14 amino acids long. CDR3 coding DNA: TGTGCCAGCGCGGGGGGGCCCTCCTACAATGAGCAGTTCTTC. It translates to CASAGGPSYNEQFF.

This rearrangement joins TRBV7-9 to TRBJ1-2; D remains unclear. The CDR3 has 14 amino acids. V lost 5 bases and J 8 bases, leaving 18 bases between the germline ends. Germline V lookup: CDR1 SEHNR, CDR2 FQNEAQ (reference sequence). The CDR3 DNA is TGTGCCAGCAGCCCCTATGCAGTAAGCTGGGGCTACACCTTC. Encoded protein: CASSPYAVSWGYTF. Complete variable domain (other parts from reference TRBV7-9 and TRBJ1-2): DTGVSQNPRHKITKRGQNVTFRCDPISEHNRLYWYRQTLGQGPEFLTYFQNEAQLEKSRLLSDRFSAERPKGSFSTLEIQRTEQGDSAMYLCASSPYAVSWGYTFGSGTRLTVV.

Remarks on this clone: The junction shows a germline mismatch at one end, possibly a read error. The chain employs TRBV5-8 and TRBJ1-5, with D tentatively TRBD1 (6 bases). CDR1 SGHTS and CDR2 YDEGEE come from the germline V gene. This CDR3 contains 16 residues. This CDR3 is CASRLGGGRGLQPQHF. For the CDR3, the DNA is TGTGCCAGCCGCTTGGGGGGGGGCCGGGGGCTACAGCCCCAGCATTTT.

The chain links TRBV27 to TRBJ2-6; 7 bases match TRBD1. The length of the CDR3 is 19 residues. V shed 7 bases, J shed 0 bases, and the junction held 15 bases outside the gene matches. The V gene's germline CDR1 is MNHEY and CDR2 SMNVEV (reference sequence). The chain's CDR3 is CASKDLKAGGFSGANVLTF. CDR3 sequence (DNA): TGTGCCAGCAAAGATTTAAAGGCAGGGGGTTTCTCTGGGGCCAACGTCCTGACTTTC.

This rearrangement joins TRBV9 to TRBJ2-1; possible D gene TRBD1, 7 bases. Trimming stripped 3 bases from V and 1 base from J, with 14 bases between. From germline, CDR1 is SGDLS and CDR2 YYNGEE. The CDR3 spans 16 residues. DNA for the CDR3: TGTGCCAGCAGCGGCGGAGGGGGCTTGTCCTACAATGAGCAGTTCTTC. This translates into CASSGGGGLSYNEQFF.

The chain employs TRBV30 and TRBJ2-5, with D possibly called TRBD1 or TRBD2 (7 bases each). The CDR3 sequence is 13 residues long. Trimming left V 4 bases short and J 7 bases short, with 16 bases between. Per germline, CDR1 GTSNPN and CDR2 SVGIG (reference sequence). CDR3 in amino acids: CAWIRGGDRTQYF. The CDR3 region has the DNA TGTGCCTGGATTAGAGGGGGGGACAGGACCCAGTACTTC. Combining the CDR3 with reference TRBV30 and TRBJ2-5 gives the whole variable domain SQTIHQWPATLVQPVGSPLSLECTVEGTSNPNLYWYRQAAGRGLQLLFYSVGIGQISSEVPQNLSASRPQDRQFILSSKKLLLSDSGFYLCAWIRGGDRTQYFGPGTRLLVL.

Details on this clone: The sample carries other DNA sequences with the same CDR3. This chain links TRBV29-1 with TRBJ2-7; D is perhaps TRBD2 (6 bases). The germline V gene has CDR1 SQVTM and CDR2 ANQGSEA. The V end was cut by 5 bases, the J end by 2 bases, with 13 bases between. The CDR3 runs to 13 residues. CDR3 bases: TGCAGCGTTCTCTCCCTAGCGACCTACGAGCAGTACTTC. It codes for CSVLSLATYEQYF.